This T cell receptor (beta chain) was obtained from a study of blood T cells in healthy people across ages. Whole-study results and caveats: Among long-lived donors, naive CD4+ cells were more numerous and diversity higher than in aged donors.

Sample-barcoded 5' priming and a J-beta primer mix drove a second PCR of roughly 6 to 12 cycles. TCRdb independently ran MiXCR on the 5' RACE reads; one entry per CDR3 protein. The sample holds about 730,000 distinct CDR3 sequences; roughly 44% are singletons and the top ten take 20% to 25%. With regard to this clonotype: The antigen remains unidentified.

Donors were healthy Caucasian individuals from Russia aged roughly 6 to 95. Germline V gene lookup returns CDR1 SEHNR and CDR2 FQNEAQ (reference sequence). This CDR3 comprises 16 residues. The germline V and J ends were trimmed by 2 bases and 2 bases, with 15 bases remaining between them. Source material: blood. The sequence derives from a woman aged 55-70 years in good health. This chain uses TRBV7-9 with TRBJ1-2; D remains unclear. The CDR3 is CASSLNMAGENYGYTF. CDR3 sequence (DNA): TGTGCCAGCAGCTTAAATATGGCAGGAGAAAACTATGGCTACACCTTC.